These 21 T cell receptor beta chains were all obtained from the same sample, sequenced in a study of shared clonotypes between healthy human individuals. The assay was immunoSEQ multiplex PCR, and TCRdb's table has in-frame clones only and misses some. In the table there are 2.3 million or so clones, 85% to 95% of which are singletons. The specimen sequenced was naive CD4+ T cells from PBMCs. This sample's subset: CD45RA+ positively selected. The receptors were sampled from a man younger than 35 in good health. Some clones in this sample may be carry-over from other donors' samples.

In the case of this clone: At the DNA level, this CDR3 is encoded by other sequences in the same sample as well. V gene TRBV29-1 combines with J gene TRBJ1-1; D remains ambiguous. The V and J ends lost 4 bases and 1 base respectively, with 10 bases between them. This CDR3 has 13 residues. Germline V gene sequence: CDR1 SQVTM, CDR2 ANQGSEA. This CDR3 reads CSVADRRNTEAFF. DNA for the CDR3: TGCAGCGTTGCGGACCGAAGGAACACTGAAGCTTTCTTT.

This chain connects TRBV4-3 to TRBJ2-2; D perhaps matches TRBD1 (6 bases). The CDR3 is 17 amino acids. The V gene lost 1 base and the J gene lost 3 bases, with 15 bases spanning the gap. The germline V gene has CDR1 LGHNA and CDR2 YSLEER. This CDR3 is CASSQGPYRADTGELFF. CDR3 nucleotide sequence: TGCGCCAGCAGCCAAGGGCCTTACAGGGCGGACACCGGGGAGCTGTTTTTT.

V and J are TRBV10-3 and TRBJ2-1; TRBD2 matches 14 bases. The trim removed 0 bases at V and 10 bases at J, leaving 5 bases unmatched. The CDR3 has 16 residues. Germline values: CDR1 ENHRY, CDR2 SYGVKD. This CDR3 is CAISESGRLAGGEQFF. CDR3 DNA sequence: TGTGCCATCAGTGAGTCGGGTAGACTAGCGGGGGGGGAGCAGTTCTTC.

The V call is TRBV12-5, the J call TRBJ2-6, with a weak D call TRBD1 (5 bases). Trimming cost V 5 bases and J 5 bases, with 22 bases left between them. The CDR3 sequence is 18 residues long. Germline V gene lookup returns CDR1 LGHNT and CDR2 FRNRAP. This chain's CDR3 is CASGLTTAGQSRANVLTF. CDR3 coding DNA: TGTGCTAGTGGTCTGACGACTGCAGGACAAAGTCGGGCCAACGTCCTGACTTTC. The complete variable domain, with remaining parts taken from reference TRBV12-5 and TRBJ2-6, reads DARVTQTPRHKVTEMGQEVTMRCQPILGHNTVFWYRQTMMQGLELLAYFRNRAPLDDSGMPKDRFSAEMPDATLATLKIQPSEPRDSAVYFCASGLTTAGQSRANVLTFGAGSRLTVL.

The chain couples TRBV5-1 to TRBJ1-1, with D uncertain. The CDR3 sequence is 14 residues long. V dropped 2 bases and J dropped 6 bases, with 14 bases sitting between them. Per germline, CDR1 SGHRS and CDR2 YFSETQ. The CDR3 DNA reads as TGCGCCAGCAGCTTCTTCGTCGGTAACGCTGAAGCTTTCTTT. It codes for CASSFFVGNAEAFF.

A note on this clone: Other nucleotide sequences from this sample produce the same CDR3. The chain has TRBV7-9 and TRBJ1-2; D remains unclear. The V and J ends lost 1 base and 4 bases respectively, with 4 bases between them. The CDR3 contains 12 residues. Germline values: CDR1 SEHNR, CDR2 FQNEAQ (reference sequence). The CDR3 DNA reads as TGTGCCAGCAGCTTAGTAAGCTATGGCTACACCTTC. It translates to CASSLVSYGYTF.

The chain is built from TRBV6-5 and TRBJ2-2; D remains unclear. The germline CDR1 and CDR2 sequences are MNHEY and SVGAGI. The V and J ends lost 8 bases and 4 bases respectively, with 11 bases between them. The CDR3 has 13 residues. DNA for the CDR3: TGTGCCAGCCTGGCAGAGAGCACCGGGGAGCTGTTTTTT. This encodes CASLAESTGELFF.

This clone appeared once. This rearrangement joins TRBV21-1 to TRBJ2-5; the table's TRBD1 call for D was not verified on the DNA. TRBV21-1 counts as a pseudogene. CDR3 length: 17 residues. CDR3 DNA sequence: TGTGCCAGCTTCCCAGCCCGGGACAGCCCACCCCAAGAGACCCAGTACTTC. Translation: CASFPARDSPPQETQYF.

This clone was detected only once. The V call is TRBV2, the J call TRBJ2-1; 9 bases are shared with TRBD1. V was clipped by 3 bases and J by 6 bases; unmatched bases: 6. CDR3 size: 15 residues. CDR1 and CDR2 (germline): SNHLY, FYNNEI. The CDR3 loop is CASSDDRGIFNEQFF. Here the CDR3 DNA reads TGTGCCAGCAGTGATGACAGGGGGATCTTCAATGAGCAGTTCTTC.

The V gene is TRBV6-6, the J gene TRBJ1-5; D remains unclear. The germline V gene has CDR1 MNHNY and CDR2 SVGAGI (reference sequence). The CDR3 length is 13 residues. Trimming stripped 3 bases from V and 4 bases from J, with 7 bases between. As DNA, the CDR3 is TGTGCCAGCAGTTATGCCGAGAATCAGCCCCAGCATTTT. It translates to CASSYAENQPQHF.

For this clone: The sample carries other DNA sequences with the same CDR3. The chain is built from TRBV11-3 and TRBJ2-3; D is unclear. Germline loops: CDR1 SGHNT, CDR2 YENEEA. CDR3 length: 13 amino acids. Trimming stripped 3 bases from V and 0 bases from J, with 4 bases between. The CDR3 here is CASSFDSTDTQYF. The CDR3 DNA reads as TGTGCCAGCAGCTTTGACAGCACAGATACGCAGTATTTT. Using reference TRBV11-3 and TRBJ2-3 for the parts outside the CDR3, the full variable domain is EAGVVQSPRYKIIEKKQPVAFWCNPISGHNTLYWYLQNLGQGPELLIRYENEEAVDDSQLPKDRFSAERLKGVDSTLKIQPAELGDSAVYLCASSFDSTDTQYFGPGTRLTVL.

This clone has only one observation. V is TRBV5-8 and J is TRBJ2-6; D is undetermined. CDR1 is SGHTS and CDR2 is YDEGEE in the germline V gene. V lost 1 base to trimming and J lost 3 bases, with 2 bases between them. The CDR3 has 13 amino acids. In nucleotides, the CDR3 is TGTGCCAGCAGCTTGAGTGGGGCCAACGTCCTGACTTTC. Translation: CASSLSGANVLTF.

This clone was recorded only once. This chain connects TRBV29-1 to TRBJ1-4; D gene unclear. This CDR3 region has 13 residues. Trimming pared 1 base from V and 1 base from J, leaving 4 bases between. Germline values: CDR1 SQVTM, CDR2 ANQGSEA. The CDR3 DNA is TGCAGCGTTGAAGGTAGAACTAATGAAAAACTGTTTTTT. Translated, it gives CSVEGRTNEKLFF.

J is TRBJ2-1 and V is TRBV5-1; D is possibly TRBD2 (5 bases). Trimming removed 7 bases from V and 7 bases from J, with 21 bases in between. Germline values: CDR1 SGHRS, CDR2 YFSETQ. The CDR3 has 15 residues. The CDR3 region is CASASPELGTNEQFF. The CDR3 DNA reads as TGCGCCAGCGCCTCCCCGGAACTAGGAACTAATGAGCAGTTCTTC.

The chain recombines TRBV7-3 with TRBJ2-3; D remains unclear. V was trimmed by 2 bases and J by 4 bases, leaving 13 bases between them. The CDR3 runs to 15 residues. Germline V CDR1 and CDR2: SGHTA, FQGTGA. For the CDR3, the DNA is TGTGCCAGCAGCTTATATCCCCGTGGGGCAGATACGCAGTATTTT. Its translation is CASSLYPRGADTQYF. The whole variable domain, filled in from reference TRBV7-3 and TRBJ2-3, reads GAGVSQTPSNKVTEKGKYVELRCDPISGHTALYWYRQSLGQGPEFLIYFQGTGAADDSGLPNDRFFAVRPEGSVSTLKIQRTERGDSAVYLCASSLYPRGADTQYFGPGTRLTVL.

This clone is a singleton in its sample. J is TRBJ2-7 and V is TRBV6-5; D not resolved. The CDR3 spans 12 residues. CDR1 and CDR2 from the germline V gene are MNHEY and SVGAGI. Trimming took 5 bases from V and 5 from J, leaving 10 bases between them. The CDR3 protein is CASSLPGDEQYF. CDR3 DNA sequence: TGTGCCAGCAGTCTTCCGGGCGACGAGCAGTACTTC.

CDR3 bases: TGTGCCAGCTCACCAAACCAGGGGGCCTCAGAGACCCAGTACTTC. This encodes CASSPNQGASETQYF. The rearrangement links TRBV18 to TRBJ2-5, with TRBD1 matching over 8 bases. The V gene end was trimmed by 2 bases and the J gene end by 4 bases; junction bases not matched to a gene: 6. Germline values: CDR1 KGHSH, CDR2 LQKENI. This CDR3 region has 15 residues.

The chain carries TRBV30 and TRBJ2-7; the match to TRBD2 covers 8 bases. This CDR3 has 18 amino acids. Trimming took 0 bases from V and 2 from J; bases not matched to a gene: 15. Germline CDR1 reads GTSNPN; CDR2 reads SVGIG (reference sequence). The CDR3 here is CAWSVFFSGGPIPYEQYF. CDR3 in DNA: TGTGCCTGGAGTGTATTTTTTTCGGGGGGGCCGATACCCTACGAGCAGTACTTC.

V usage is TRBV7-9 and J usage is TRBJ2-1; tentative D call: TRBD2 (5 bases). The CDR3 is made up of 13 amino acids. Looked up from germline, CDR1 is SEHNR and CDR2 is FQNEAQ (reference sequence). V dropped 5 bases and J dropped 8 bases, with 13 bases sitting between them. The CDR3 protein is CASSISVSDEQFF. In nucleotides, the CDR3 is TGTGCCAGCAGCATTAGCGTATCGGATGAGCAGTTCTTC.

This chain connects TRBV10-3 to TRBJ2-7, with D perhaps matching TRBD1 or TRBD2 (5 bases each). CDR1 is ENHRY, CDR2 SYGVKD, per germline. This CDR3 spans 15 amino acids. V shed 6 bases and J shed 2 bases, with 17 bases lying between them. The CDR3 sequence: CAIRPPGTGPYEQYF. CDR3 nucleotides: TGTGCCATCAGACCGCCCGGGACGGGCCCCTACGAGCAGTACTTC.

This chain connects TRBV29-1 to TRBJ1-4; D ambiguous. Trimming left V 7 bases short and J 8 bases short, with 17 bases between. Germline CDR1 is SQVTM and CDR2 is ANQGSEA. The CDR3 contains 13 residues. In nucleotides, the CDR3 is TGCAGCGGGGGAGGCCCCGGAGGGGAAAAACTGTTTTTT. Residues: CSGGGPGGEKLFF.